These T cell receptor beta chains were read from a single sample in a study of blood T cells in healthy people across ages. TCRdb re-analysed the 5' RACE reads in MiXCR, keeping a single row per CDR3 protein. The repertoire holds 1,500,000 or so distinct CDR3 sequences, with approximately 43% as singletons. The source material was blood. All receptors come from a woman younger than 35 in good health. Each CDR3 is given with its conserved first and last residue. The order of the fields is clone size, V gene, J gene, D gene, CDR3 protein, CDR3 DNA. D genes are given only for firm matches. Expanded clones are given a class, and other clones once, few, many or no size at all.

many	TRBV7-8	TRBJ2-1	TRBD2	CASSYDGLGNEQFF	TGTGCCAGCAGCTACGACGGACTAGGGAATGAGCAGTTCTTC
NA	TRBV9	TRBJ2-7	NA	CASSVDPGAQYEQYF	TGTGCCAGCAGCGTAGACCCGGGAGCTCAATACGAGCAGTACTTC
few	TRBV6-1	TRBJ2-6	NA	CASSERVFVSSGANVLTF	TGTGCCAGCAGTGAACGTGTTTTTGTCAGTTCTGGGGCCAACGTCCTGACTTTC
many	TRBV3-1	TRBJ1-1	TRBD1	CASSQEQGGAFF	TGTGCCAGCAGCCAGGAACAGGGGGGAGCTTTCTTT
NA	TRBV6-1	TRBJ1-6	NA	CASTLLSYNSPLHF	TGTGCCAGCACGCTGCTCTCCTATAATTCACCCCTCCACTTT
few	TRBV20-1	TRBJ2-1	TRBD2	CSAPGAGALYNEQFF	TGCAGTGCCCCAGGAGCGGGAGCCCTTTACAATGAGCAGTTCTTC
NA	TRBV5-1	TRBJ2-3	NA	CASSSITSDTQYF	TGCGCCAGCAGCTCCATAACCTCAGATACGCAGTATTTT
few	TRBV9	TRBJ2-3	TRBD1	CASSSHPLGQGKQYF	TGTGCCAGCAGCTCTCACCCTCTGGGACAGGGTAAGCAGTATTTT
NA	TRBV10-3	TRBJ2-7	TRBD1	CAISLQGSEQYF	TGTGCCATCAGTTTACAGGGGAGCGAGCAGTACTTC
few	TRBV29-1	TRBJ1-1	NA	CSVELRHLNTEAFF	TGCAGCGTTGAATTGCGACACCTGAACACTGAAGCTTTCTTT
NA	TRBV29-1	TRBJ1-6	TRBD1	CSARTGGNNSPLHF	TGCAGCGCCCGGACAGGGGGTAATAATTCACCCCTCCACTTT
NA	TRBV5-1	TRBJ2-3	NA	CASIQLPSSTDTQYF	TGCGCCAGCATTCAACTACCCTCTAGCACAGATACGCAGTATTTT
few	TRBV7-2	TRBJ2-7	NA	CASSFKGPSYEQYF	TGTGCCAGCAGCTTCAAAGGGCCCTCCTACGAGCAGTACTTC
few	TRBV18	TRBJ1-2	NA	CASSPAMVDRDYTF	TGTGCCAGCTCACCGGCGATGGTGGACCGGGACTACACCTTC
once	TRBV24-1	TRBJ2-5	NA	CATSGRDKETQYF	TGTGCCACCAGTGGCAGGGATAAAGAGACCCAGTACTTC
once	TRBV4-2	TRBJ1-4	NA	CASSQDDQMSEKLFF	TGTGCCAGCAGCCAAGATGACCAAATGAGTGAAAAACTGTTTTTT
few	TRBV7-7	TRBJ1-4	NA	CASSSRPNEKLFF	TGTGCTAGCAGCTCCCGCCCTAATGAAAAACTGTTTTTT